The clone carrying this T cell receptor beta chain was seen a handful of times. Its antigen is unknown. The CDR3 is made up of 12 amino acids. The germline V gene has CDR1 DFQATT and CDR2 SNEGSKA (reference sequence). The V gene end was trimmed by 7 bases and the J gene end by 4 bases; junction bases not matched to a gene: 3. 5'RACE primed at constant segments yielded TCR alpha and TCR beta cDNA libraries bearing sample barcodes and UMIs. Each CDR3 protein is one row after TCRdb ran MiXCR on the 5' RACE reads. The data contain approximately 99,000 distinct CDR3 sequences, roughly a sixth of them singletons. The sample originates from a study of T-cell memory formation after mild COVID-19. Whole-study results and caveats: Day 37-peaking second-wave clones had unconfirmed SARS-CoV-2 specificity. Clones that shrank (day 15 to 85) were balanced CD4/CD8, whereas later expanders leaned CD4+.

The sequence was collected from a man between 18 and 29 years old who had mild COVID-19 (a few samples of this study predate the infection). Cell type and time point are not known. The V gene is TRBV20-1, the J gene TRBJ2-3, with 9 positions matching TRBD1. Sequencing was carried out using PBMCs or a T cell subset sorted from them (not recorded which). Written as DNA, the CDR3 is TGCAGTGTCAGGACAGGGGCAGATACGCAGTATTTT. Its protein is CSVRTGADTQYF.